This TCR beta chain appears in the sequencing data of a study of shared clonotypes between healthy human individuals. V lost 4 bases to trimming and J lost 2 bases; unmatched junction nucleotides: 9. The CDR3 length is 17 residues. Germline CDR1 is KGHSH and CDR2 is LQKENI. The table came from immunoSEQ multiplex PCR; TCRdb's copy has only in-frame clones and leaves some out. The repertoire holds about 2.4 million clones, with over 85% as singletons. Study-wide findings and caveats: Compared with memory subsets, naive subsets generally had larger estimated richness.

As regards this clone: Its target is not known.

This chain links TRBV18 with TRBJ2-3; 10 bases are a match to TRBD2. This TCR was sampled from a man aged 18 to 30 in good health. Some clones in this sample may be carry-over from other donors' samples. Sequencing was done on a sample of naive CD4+ T cells from PBMCs. Subset: CD45RA+ positively selected. CDR3 loop: CASSLQLAGSPTDTQYF. In nucleotides, the CDR3 is TGTGCCAGCTCACTCCAACTAGCGGGAAGTCCCACAGATACGCAGTATTTT.